These T cell receptor beta chains were read from a single sample in a study of T cells in pancreatic ductal adenocarcinoma. Repertoires were generated with immunoSEQ multiplex PCR, while TCRdb's copy carries only in-frame clones and drops some. The sample contains about 29,000 clones, approximately 90% of which appear only once. The source material was PBMCs. The receptors stem from a human donor with pancreatic ductal adenocarcinoma. The CDR3 runs from the conserved cysteine through the conserved F or W. A D gene is named only where the DNA matches it firmly. Part of the rows lack a size; the others show once, few, many or a class for expanded clones.

NA	NA	TRBJ2-3	TRBV7-7	CASSLLGTTDTQYF	TGTGCTAGCAGCTTATTGGGAACAACAGATACGCAGTATTTT
NA	NA	TRBJ2-7	TRBV29-1	CSVLIEGNFEQYF	TGCAGCGTTTTAATAGAGGGGAATTTCGAGCAGTACTTC
once	NA	TRBJ2-1	TRBV5-1	CASSLESSYNEQFF	TGCGCCAGCAGCTTGGAGTCCAGCTACAATGAGCAGTTCTTC
NA	TRBD1	TRBJ2-5	TRBV5-4	CASSPLGDRGGETQYF	TGTGCCAGCAGCCCTCTGGGGGACAGGGGAGGAGAGACCCAGTACTTC
NA	NA	TRBJ1-1	TRBV6-6	CASRIKWNTEAFF	TGTGCCAGCAGGATAAAATGGAACACTGAAGCTTTCTTT
once	NA	TRBJ1-2	TRBV5-6	CASSPDSFRFHGYTF	TGTGCCAGCAGCCCGGACAGTTTCAGGTTTCATGGCTACACCTTC
NA	NA	TRBJ2-1	TRBV6-1	CASRWDSYNEQFF	TGTGCCAGCAGATGGGACTCCTACAATGAGCAGTTCTTC
NA	NA	TRBJ2-2	TRBV7-2	CASSSSPRGNTGELFF	TGTGCCAGCAGCTCCTCCCCCAGGGGAAACACCGGGGAGCTGTTTTTT
NA	NA	TRBJ1-1	TRBV7-9	CASSPTDRPEAFF	TGTGCCAGCAGCCCGACAGACCGCCCTGAAGCTTTCTTT
NA	TRBD1	TRBJ2-7	TRBV11-3	CASSLRGTGGNEQYF	TGTGCCAGCAGCTTAAGGGGGACAGGGGGAAACGAGCAGTACTTC
NA	NA	TRBJ1-1	TRBV2	CASRGEQNTEAFF	TGTGCCAGCAGGGGGGAGCAGAACACTGAAGCTTTCTTT
NA	NA	TRBJ2-3	TRBV27	CASRTGSSTDTQYF	TGTGCCAGCAGAACAGGCTCTAGCACAGATACGCAGTATTTT
NA	NA	TRBJ2-1	TRBV7-6	CASSLPGGSEQFF	TGTGCCAGCAGCTTGCCAGGGGGGAGTGAGCAGTTCTTC
NA	NA	TRBJ2-2	TRBV28	CASSNTLDRRDTGELFF	TGTGCCAGCAGTAATACCTTGGACAGACGCGACACCGGGGAGCTGTTTTTT
once	NA	TRBJ1-2	TRBV10-3	CAIRRGDYGYTF	TGTGCCATCCGTCGGGGGGACTATGGCTACACCTTC
NA	TRBD2	TRBJ2-7	TRBV27	CASRFGTSGYYEQYF	TGTGCCAGCAGGTTCGGGACTAGCGGGTACTACGAGCAGTACTTC
NA	NA	TRBJ1-1	TRBV11-2	CASSSSLRVYTEAFF	TGTGCCAGCAGCTCCTCCCTTCGGGTCTACACTGAAGCTTTCTTT
NA	TRBD2	TRBJ2-1	TRBV7-3	CASSLTPTSGGNEQFF	TGTGCCAGCAGCTTAACGCCGACTAGCGGCGGTAATGAGCAGTTCTTC
NA	TRBD2	TRBJ2-2	TRBV28	CASLSGLASGELFF	TGTGCCAGCCTTTCGGGACTAGCTTCCGGGGAGCTGTTTTTT
once	TRBD1	TRBJ2-1	TRBV5-1	CASSLGRTGSYNEQFF	TGCGCCAGCAGTTTGGGTCGGACAGGGTCCTACAATGAGCAGTTCTTC
NA	NA	TRBJ2-7	TRBV18	CASSYQAGEQYF	TGTGCCAGCTCTTACCAGGCGGGCGAGCAGTACTTC
NA	TRBD2	TRBJ2-1	TRBV7-6	CASSLVAGGYNEQFF	TGTGCCAGCAGCTTAGTTGCGGGAGGCTACAATGAGCAGTTCTTC
NA	NA	TRBJ2-7	TRBV7-8	CASSLPGSSSYEQYF	TGTGCCAGCAGCTTACCAGGTTCTAGCTCCTACGAGCAGTACTTC
NA	NA	TRBJ1-4	TRBV6-1	CASSESLGLPNEKLFF	TGTGCCAGCAGTGAAAGTTTGGGCTTGCCTAATGAAAAACTGTTTTTT
NA	NA	TRBJ2-5	TRBV5-1	CASSLVRGSGETQYF	TGCGCCAGCAGCTTGGTGCGCGGGTCCGGGGAGACCCAGTACTTC
NA	NA	TRBJ2-5	TRBV4-3	CASSQDIRGRSGAFRETQYF	TGCGCCAGCAGCCAAGATATACGGGGACGGTCGGGGGCTTTTCGGGAGACCCAGTACTTC
NA	NA	TRBJ2-3	TRBV7-2	CASSLEVDTQYF	TGTGCCAGCAGCTTAGAAGTAGATACGCAGTATTTT
NA	NA	TRBJ1-1	TRBV2	CASRLGLNPTEAFF	TGTGCCAGCAGACTGGGACTGAACCCCACTGAAGCTTTCTTT
NA	TRBD2	TRBJ2-3	TRBV5-6	CASSPGGGWFGDTQYF	TGTGCCAGCAGCCCTGGGGGGGGGTGGTTTGGAGATACGCAGTATTTT